This passage covers 13 T cell receptor beta chains from one sample sequenced in a study of T cell responses to AZD1222 COVID-19 vaccine. Assay: immunoSEQ multiplex PCR; the TCRdb copy retains only in-frame clones and omits some. The table lists 100,000 or so clones, nearly 95% of them singletons. The specimen comprised peripheral blood, sampled on day 0 of AZD1222 vaccination. Receptors were obtained from an adult in good health.

This clone came up once. The chain carries TRBV5-6 and TRBJ2-1; 7 bases fit TRBD2. Germline assignment: CDR1 SGHDT and CDR2 YYEEEE. CDR3 length equals 15 residues. V shed 1 base, J shed 4 bases, and the junction held 5 bases outside the gene matches. This CDR3 reads CASSLLSGDYNEQFF. The CDR3 DNA sequence: TGTGCCAGCAGCTTGCTCAGCGGGGATTACAATGAGCAGTTCTTC. The full variable domain, its missing parts supplied by reference TRBV5-6 and TRBJ2-1, is DAGVTQSPTHLIKTRGQQVTLRCSPKSGHDTVSWYQQALGQGPQFIFQYYEEEERQRGNFPDRFSGHQFPNYSSELNVNALLLGDSALYLCASSLLSGDYNEQFFGPGTRLTVL.

The rearrangement uses TRBV20-1 and TRBJ1-2; unclear D gene. This CDR3 comprises 12 residues. CDR1 and CDR2 (germline): DFQATT, SNEGSKA (reference sequence). The V end was cut by 3 bases, the J end by 8 bases, with 13 bases between. The chain's CDR3 is CSASWQTTGYTF. As DNA, the CDR3 is TGCAGTGCTAGTTGGCAGACGACGGGCTACACCTTC.

V gene TRBV6-5 combines with J gene TRBJ1-4; D might be TRBD1 (6 bases). V lost 7 bases and J 8 bases, leaving 17 bases between the germline ends. Germline-derived CDR1 and CDR2 are MNHEY and SVGAGI. The CDR3 runs 14 residues. This CDR3 reads CASTRGGALEKLFF. The CDR3 DNA reads TGTGCCAGCACCAGGGGAGGCGCCTTGGAAAAACTGTTTTTT.

This clone has just a few counts. This chain links TRBV3-1 (or the pseudogene TRBV3-2) with TRBJ2-7, with a possible D match to TRBD2 (5 bases). The CDR3 spans 14 residues. Deletions cut 4 bases from V and 5 bases from J, with 15 bases between. CDR1 is LGHDT and CDR2 is YNNKEL in the germline V gene (reference sequence). CDR3 DNA sequence: TGTGCCAGCAGCCCGTCTAGCATCGTGAACGAGCAGTACTTC. Translated: CASSPSSIVNEQYF.

Here the CDR3 DNA reads TGTGCCAGCAGCTTAAGACTTGCCCGGGAATCCGATACGCAGTATTTT. It is translated as CASSLRLARESDTQYF. The chain carries TRBV5-4 and TRBJ2-3; possibly TRBD2 for D (5 bases). V was cut by 2 bases and J by 6 bases, with 19 bases left in between. Germline values: CDR1 SGHNT, CDR2 YYREEE (reference sequence). This CDR3 contains 16 residues.

The V and J genes are TRBV7-2 and TRBJ2-1; 10 bases align to TRBD2. The germline CDR1 and CDR2 sequences are SGHTA and FQGNSA. The ends lost 1 base at V and 9 bases at J; junction bases unmatched: 9. The CDR3 has 16 amino acids. CDR3 sequence: CASSLVGLAGVREQFF. CDR3 bases: TGTGCCAGCAGCTTAGTCGGCCTAGCGGGAGTCCGTGAGCAGTTCTTC.

The rearrangement links TRBV3-1 (or the pseudogene TRBV3-2) to TRBJ2-7, with D perhaps TRBD1 or TRBD2 (6 bases each). The CDR3 length is 17 residues. V dropped 0 bases and J dropped 6 bases, with 21 bases sitting between them. CDR1 and CDR2 (germline): LGHDT, YNNKEL (reference sequence). The CDR3 loop is CASSQEDRGPRRVEQYF. The CDR3 region has the DNA TGTGCCAGCAGCCAAGAAGACCGGGGGCCAAGACGGGTCGAGCAGTACTTC.

This chain's CDR3 is CASSRAGANTEAFF. DNA of the CDR3: TGTGCCAGCAGTCGCGCGGGGGCGAACACTGAAGCTTTCTTT. The genes are TRBV7-8 and TRBJ1-1; D may be TRBD1 (6 bases). The V and J ends lost 6 bases and 1 base respectively, with 12 bases between them. This CDR3 contains 14 residues. CDR1 is SGHVS, CDR2 FQNEAQ, per germline.

The chain has TRBV5-6 and TRBJ2-7; 7 positions match TRBD2. J gave up 0 bases and V 3 bases, and 3 bases lay outside the gene matches. CDR3 length equals 14 residues. Germline V lookup: CDR1 SGHDT, CDR2 YYEEEE. CDR3 region: CASSSAGSSYEQYF. Written as DNA, the CDR3 is TGTGCCAGCAGCTCAGCGGGGAGCTCCTACGAGCAGTACTTC. Full variable domain (remainder filled in from reference TRBV5-6 and TRBJ2-7): DAGVTQSPTHLIKTRGQQVTLRCSPKSGHDTVSWYQQALGQGPQFIFQYYEEEERQRGNFPDRFSGHQFPNYSSELNVNALLLGDSALYLCASSSAGSSYEQYFGPGTRLTVT.

In nucleotides, the CDR3 is TGTGCCAGCAGTTCTCGTAGGGTAGAGGACGAGCAGTACTTC. It translates to CASSSRRVEDEQYF. V is TRBV2 and J is TRBJ2-7; D unclear. The CDR3 runs to 14 residues. CDR1 SNHLY and CDR2 FYNNEI come from the germline V gene. The V gene lost 5 bases and the J gene lost 5 bases, with 16 bases spanning the gap.

The chain is built from TRBV6-2 or TRBV6-3 and TRBJ2-3; 16 bases are shared with TRBD2. The CDR3 totals 16 residues. Germline V gene data show CDR1 as MNHEY and CDR2 as SVGEGT. J gave up 6 bases and V 5 bases, and 5 bases lay outside the gene matches. CDR3 bases: TGTGCCAGCAGTAAGGGACTAGCGGGAGGGACTGATACGCAGTATTTT. The encoded protein is CASSKGLAGGTDTQYF.

The CDR3 spells CASSLGTGKNQPQHF. The DNA of the CDR3 is TGTGCCAGCAGCCTCGGGACAGGGAAAAATCAGCCCCAGCATTTT. The rearrangement uses TRBV5-6 and TRBJ1-5, with 9 bases fitting TRBD1. There are 15 residues in the CDR3. Germline CDR1 reads SGHDT; CDR2 reads YYEEEE. J gave up 4 bases and V 4 bases, and 6 bases lay outside the gene matches.

The CDR3, as DNA: TGTGCCAGCAGCGCCGACCACAGGGGTGTCACTGAAGCTTTCTTT. It codes for CASSADHRGVTEAFF. The J gene is TRBJ1-1, the V gene TRBV11-2; TRBD1 aligns across 7 bases. Germline assignment: CDR1 SGHAT and CDR2 FQNNGV. V trimming: 5 bases; J trimming: 4 bases; junction bases outside the gene matches: 10. This CDR3 has 15 residues.